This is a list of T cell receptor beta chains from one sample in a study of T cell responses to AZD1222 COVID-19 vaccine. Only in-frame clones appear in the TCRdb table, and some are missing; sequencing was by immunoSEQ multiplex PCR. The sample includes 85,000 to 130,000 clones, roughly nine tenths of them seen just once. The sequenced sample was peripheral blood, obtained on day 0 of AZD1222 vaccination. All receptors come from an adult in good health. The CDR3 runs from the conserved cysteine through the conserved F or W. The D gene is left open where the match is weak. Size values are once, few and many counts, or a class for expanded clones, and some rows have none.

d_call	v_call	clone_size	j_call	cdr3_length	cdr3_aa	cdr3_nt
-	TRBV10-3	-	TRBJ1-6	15	CAISVSGPDNSPLHF	TGTGCCATCAGTGTATCAGGGCCAGATAATTCACCCCTCCACTTT
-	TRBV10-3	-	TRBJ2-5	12	CAISGREETQYF	TGTGCCATCAGTGGTAGGGAAGAGACCCAGTACTTC
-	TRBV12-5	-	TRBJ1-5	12	CASGLDDQPQHF	TGTGCTAGTGGTCTGGATGATCAGCCCCAGCATTTT
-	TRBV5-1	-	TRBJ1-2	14	CASSLDRPDYGYTF	TGCGCCAGCAGCTTGGACAGACCCGACTATGGCTACACCTTC
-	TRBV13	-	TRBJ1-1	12	CASSLWGIEAFF	TGTGCCAGCAGCCTCTGGGGAATTGAAGCTTTCTTT
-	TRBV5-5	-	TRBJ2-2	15	CASSLDPGVAGELFF	TGTGCCAGCAGCTTGGACCCGGGGGTGGCCGGGGAGCTGTTTTTT
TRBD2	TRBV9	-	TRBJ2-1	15	CASSVGLAGGNEQFF	TGTGCCAGCAGCGTAGGCCTAGCGGGGGGCAATGAGCAGTTCTTC
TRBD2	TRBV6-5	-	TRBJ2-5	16	CASSYSTPGLGETQYF	TGTGCCAGCAGTTACTCGACACCGGGACTAGGGGAGACCCAGTACTTC
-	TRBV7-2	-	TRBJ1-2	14	CASSGTDGRYGYTF	TGTGCCAGCAGCGGGACGGACGGCCGCTATGGCTACACCTTC
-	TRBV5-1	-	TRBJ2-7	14	CASSPLRGTYEQYF	TGCGCCAGCAGCCCCCTGAGGGGGACCTACGAGCAGTACTTC
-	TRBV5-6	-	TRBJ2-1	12	CASRGSYPREFF	TGTGCCAGCAGGGGGAGCTATCCCAGGGAGTTCTTC
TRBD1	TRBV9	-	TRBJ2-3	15	CASAKGQGITDTQYF	TGTGCCAGCGCCAAAGGACAGGGGATAACAGATACGCAGTATTTT
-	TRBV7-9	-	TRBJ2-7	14	CASSLDRGPYEQYF	TGTGCCAGCAGCTTAGACCGGGGCCCCTACGAGCAGTACTTC
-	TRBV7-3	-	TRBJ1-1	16	CASSTHSTGPNTEAFF	TGTGCCAGCAGCACCCATTCGACAGGACCGAACACTGAAGCTTTCTTT
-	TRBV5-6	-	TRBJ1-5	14	CASSSMTGFQPQHF	TGTGCCAGCAGCTCGATGACAGGATTTCAGCCCCAGCATTTT
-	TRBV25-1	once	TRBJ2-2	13	CASSEGGGGELFF	TGTGCCAGCAGTGAGGGGGGTGGCGGGGAGCTGTTTTTT
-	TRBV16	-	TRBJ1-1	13	CASTQNGDTEAFF	TGTGCCAGCACGCAAAACGGGGACACTGAAGCTTTCTTT
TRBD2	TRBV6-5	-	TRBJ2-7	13	CASRTSGTYEQYF	TGTGCCAGCAGAACTAGCGGGACCTACGAGCAGTACTTC
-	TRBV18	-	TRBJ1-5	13	CASSSGHQQPQHF	TGTGCCAGCTCATCGGGACATCAGCAGCCCCAGCATTTT
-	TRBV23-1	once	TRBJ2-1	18	CASSRSGPAKISYNEQFF	TGCGCCAGCAGTCGGTCGGGACCCGCCAAAATAAGCTACAATGAGCAGTTCTTC
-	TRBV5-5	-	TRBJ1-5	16	CASSLASSSGNQPQHF	TGTGCCAGCAGCCTCGCTTCCTCGAGCGGCAATCAGCCCCAGCATTTT
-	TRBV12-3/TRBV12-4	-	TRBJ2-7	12	CASRRGSYEQYF	TGTGCCAGCCGGCGAGGGTCCTACGAGCAGTACTTC
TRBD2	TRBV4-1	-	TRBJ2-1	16	CASSQDPGGPRNEQFF	TGCGCCAGCAGCCAAGACCCGGGAGGGCCGCGGAATGAGCAGTTCTTC
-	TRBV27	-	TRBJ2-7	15	CASPNGAGDTYEQYF	TGTGCCAGCCCCAACGGGGCAGGGGACACCTACGAGCAGTACTTC
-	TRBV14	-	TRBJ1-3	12	CASSLSSGRCDF	TGTGCCAGCAGCCTTTCTTCGGGACGGTGCGATTTT
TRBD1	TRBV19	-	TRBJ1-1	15	CASLGTGRGYTEAFF	TGTGCCAGCCTCGGGACAGGGAGGGGGTACACTGAAGCTTTCTTT
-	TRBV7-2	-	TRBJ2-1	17	CASSLEAFGSSYNEQFF	TGTGCCAGCAGCTTAGAGGCGTTCGGGAGCTCCTACAATGAGCAGTTCTTC
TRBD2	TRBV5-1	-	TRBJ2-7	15	CASSLTSGSTYEQYF	TGCGCCAGCAGCTTGACTAGCGGGAGTACCTACGAGCAGTACTTC
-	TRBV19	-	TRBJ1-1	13	CASSPTRDTEAFF	TGTGCCAGTAGCCCAACACGGGACACTGAAGCTTTCTTT